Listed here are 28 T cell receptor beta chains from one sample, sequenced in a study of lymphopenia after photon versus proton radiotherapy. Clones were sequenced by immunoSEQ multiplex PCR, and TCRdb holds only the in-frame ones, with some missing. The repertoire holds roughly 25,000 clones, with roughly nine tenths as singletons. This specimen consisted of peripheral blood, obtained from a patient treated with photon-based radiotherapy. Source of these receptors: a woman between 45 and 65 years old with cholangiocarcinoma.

Written as DNA, the CDR3 is TGTGCCAGCAGCTTAGTGGGGGTTGGCGAGACCCAGTACTTC. It encodes CASSLVGVGETQYF. The chain employs TRBV7-9 and TRBJ2-5; D tentatively fits TRBD1 or TRBD2 (5 bases each). The CDR3 is 14 amino acids. From germline, CDR1 is SEHNR and CDR2 FQNEAQ (reference sequence). Deletions cut 1 base from V and 5 bases from J, with 11 bases between.

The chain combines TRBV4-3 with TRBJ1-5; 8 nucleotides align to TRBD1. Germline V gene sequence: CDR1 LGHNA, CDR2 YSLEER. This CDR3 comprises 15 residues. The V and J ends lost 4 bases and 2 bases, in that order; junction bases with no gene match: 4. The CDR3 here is CASSRTGSGNQPQHF. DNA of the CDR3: TGCGCCAGCAGCCGGACAGGGTCGGGCAATCAGCCCCAGCATTTT.

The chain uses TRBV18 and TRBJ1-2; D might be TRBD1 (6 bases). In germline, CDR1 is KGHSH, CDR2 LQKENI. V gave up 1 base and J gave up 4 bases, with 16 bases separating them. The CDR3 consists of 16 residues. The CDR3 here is CASSPLGRTEPYGYTF. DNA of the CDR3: TGTGCCAGCTCACCACTTGGCCGGACAGAGCCCTATGGCTACACCTTC.

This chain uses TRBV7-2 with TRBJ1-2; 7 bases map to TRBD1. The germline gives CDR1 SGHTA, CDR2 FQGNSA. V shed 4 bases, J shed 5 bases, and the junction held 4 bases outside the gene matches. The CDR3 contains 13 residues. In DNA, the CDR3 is TGTGCCAGCAGCTCAGGGGGTGATTATGGCTACACCTTC. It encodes CASSSGGDYGYTF. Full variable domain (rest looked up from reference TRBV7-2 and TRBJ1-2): GAGVSQSPSNKVTEKGKDVELRCDPISGHTALYWYRQSLGQGLEFLIYFQGNSAPDKSGLPSDRFSAERTGGSVSTLTIQRTQQEDSAVYLCASSSGGDYGYTFGSGTRLTVV.

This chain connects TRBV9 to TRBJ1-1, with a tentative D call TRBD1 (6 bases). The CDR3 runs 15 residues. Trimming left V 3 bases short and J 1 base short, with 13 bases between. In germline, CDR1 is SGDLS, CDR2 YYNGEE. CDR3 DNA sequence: TGTGCCAGCAGCGGAACGGGACACACGAACACTGAAGCTTTCTTT. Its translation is CASSGTGHTNTEAFF.

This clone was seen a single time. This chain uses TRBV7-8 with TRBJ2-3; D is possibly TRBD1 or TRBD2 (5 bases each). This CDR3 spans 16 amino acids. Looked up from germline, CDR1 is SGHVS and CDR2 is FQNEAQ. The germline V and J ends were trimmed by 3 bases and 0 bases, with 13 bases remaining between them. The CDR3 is CASSFFRWGSTDTQYF. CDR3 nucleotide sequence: TGTGCCAGCAGCTTTTTTCGGTGGGGGAGCACAGATACGCAGTATTTT.

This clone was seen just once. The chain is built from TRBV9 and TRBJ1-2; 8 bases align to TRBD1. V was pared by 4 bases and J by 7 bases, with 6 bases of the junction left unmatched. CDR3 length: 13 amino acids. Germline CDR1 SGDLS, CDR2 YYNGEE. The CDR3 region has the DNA TGTGCCAGCAGCCAGGACAGGGAGTCTGGCTACACCTTC. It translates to CASSQDRESGYTF.

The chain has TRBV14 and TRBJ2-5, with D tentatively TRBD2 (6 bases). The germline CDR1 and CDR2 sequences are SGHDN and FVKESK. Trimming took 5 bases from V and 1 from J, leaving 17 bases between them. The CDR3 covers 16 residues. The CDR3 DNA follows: TGTGCCAGCAGCACCGGGACTCTTTTCGGCCAAGAGACCCAGTACTTC. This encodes CASSTGTLFGQETQYF. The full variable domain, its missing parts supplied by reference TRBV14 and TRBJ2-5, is EAGVTQFPSHSVIEKGQTVTLRCDPISGHDNLYWYRRVMGKEIKFLLHFVKESKQDESGMPNNRFLAERTGGTYSTLKVQPAELEDSGVYFCASSTGTLFGQETQYFGPGTRLLVL.

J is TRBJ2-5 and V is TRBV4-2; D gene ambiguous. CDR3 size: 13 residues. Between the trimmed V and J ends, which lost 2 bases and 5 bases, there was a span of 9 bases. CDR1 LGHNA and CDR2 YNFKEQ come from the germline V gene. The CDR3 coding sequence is TGTGCCAGCAGCCAAAATGGTGGGGAGACCCAGTACTTC. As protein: CASSQNGGETQYF.

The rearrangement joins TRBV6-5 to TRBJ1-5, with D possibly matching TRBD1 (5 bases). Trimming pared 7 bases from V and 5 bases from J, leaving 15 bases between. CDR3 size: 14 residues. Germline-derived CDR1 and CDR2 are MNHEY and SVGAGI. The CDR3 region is CASKGTLGDQPQHF. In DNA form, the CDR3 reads TGTGCCAGCAAAGGGACCCTGGGTGATCAGCCCCAGCATTTT.

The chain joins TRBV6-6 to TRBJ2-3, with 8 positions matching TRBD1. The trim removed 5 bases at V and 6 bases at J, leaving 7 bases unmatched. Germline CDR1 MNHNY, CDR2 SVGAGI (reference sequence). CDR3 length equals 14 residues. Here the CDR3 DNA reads TGTGCCAGCAGTGCCGACAGGGGCTGGGATACGCAGTATTTT. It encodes CASSADRGWDTQYF.

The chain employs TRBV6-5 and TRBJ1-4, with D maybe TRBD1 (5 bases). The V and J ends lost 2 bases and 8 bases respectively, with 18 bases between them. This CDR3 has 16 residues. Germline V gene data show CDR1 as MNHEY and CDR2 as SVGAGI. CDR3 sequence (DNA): TGTGCCAGCAGTTACGGGACGGGGGGGGTGAAGGAAAAACTGTTTTTT. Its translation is CASSYGTGGVKEKLFF.

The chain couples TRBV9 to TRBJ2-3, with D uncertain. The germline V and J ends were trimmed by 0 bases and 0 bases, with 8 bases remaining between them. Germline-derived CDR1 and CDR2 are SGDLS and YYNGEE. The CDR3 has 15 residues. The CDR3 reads CASSVDSRSTDTQYF. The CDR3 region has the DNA TGTGCCAGCAGCGTAGACTCGCGTAGCACAGATACGCAGTATTTT.

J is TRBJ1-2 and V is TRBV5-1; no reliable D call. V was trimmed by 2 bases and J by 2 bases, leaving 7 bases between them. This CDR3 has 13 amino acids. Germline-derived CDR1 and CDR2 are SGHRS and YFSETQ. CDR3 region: CASSLPENYGYTF. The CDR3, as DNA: TGCGCCAGCAGCTTACCGGAAAACTATGGCTACACCTTC.

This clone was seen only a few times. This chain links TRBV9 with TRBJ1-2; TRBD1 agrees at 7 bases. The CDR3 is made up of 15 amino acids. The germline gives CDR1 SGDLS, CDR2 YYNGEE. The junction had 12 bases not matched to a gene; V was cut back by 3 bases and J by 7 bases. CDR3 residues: CASSDIQGMDAGYTF. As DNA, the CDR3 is TGTGCCAGCAGCGATATACAGGGGATGGATGCTGGCTACACCTTC.

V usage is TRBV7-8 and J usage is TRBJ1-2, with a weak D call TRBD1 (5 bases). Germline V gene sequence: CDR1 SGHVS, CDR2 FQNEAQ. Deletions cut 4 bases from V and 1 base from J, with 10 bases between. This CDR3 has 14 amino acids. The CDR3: CASSSRELNYGYTF. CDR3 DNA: TGTGCCAGCAGCTCCAGGGAACTTAACTATGGCTACACCTTC.

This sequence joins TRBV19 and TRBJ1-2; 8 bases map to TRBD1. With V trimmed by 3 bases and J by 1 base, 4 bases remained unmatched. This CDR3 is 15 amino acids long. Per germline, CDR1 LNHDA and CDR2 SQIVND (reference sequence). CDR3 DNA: TGTGCCAGTAGTATCCTACAGGGGGATAACTATGGCTACACCTTC. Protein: CASSILQGDNYGYTF.

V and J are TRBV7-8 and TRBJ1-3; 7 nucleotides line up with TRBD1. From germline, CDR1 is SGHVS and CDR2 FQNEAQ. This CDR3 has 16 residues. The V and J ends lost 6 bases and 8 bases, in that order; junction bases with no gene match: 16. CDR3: CASSSRVAQGLDTIYF. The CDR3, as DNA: TGTGCCAGCAGTAGTAGAGTAGCACAGGGGTTAGACACCATATATTTT.

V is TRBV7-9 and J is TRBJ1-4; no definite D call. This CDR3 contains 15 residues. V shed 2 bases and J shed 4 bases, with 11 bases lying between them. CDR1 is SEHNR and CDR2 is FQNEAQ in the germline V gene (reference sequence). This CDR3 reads CASSLSRSFNEKLFF. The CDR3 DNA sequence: TGTGCCAGCAGCTTAAGCCGGTCCTTTAATGAAAAACTGTTTTTT.

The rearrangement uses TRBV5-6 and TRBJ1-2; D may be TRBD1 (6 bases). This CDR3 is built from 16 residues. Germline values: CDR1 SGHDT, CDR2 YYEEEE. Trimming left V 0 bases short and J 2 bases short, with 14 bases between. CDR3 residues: CASSLARAGVNYGYTF. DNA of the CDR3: TGTGCCAGCAGCTTGGCCAGGGCAGGGGTAAACTATGGCTACACCTTC.

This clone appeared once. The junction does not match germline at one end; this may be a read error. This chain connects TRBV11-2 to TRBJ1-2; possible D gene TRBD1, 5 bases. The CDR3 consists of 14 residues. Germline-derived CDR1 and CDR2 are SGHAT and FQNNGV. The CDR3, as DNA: TGTGCCAGCACCCCCTCAGGATCAGGGACGACCTCTATCTTC. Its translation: CASTPSGSGTTSIF.

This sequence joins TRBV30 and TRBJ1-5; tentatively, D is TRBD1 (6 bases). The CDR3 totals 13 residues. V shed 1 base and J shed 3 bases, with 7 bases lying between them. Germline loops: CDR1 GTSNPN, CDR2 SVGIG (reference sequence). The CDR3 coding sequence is TGTGCCTGGAGTGGGACAGACAATCAGCCCCAGCATTTT. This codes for CAWSGTDNQPQHF. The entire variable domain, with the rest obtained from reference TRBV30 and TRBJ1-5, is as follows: SQTIHQWPATLVQPVGSPLSLECTVEGTSNPNLYWYRQAAGRGLQLLFYSVGIGQISSEVPQNLSASRPQDRQFILSSKKLLLSDSGFYLCAWSGTDNQPQHFGDGTRLSIL.

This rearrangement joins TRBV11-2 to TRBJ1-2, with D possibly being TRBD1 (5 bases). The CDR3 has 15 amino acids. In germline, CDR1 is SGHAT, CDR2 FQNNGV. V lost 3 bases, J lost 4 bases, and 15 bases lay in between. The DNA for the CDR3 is TGTGCCAGCAGCTTTGGCGGGGGAGCCACCTATGGCTACACCTTC. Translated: CASSFGGGATYGYTF.

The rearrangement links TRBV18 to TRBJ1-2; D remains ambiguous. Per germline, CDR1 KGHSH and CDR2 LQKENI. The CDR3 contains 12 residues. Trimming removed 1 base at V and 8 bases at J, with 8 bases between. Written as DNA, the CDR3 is TGTGCCAGCTCACCACGGCAGGAAGGCTACACCTTC. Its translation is CASSPRQEGYTF.

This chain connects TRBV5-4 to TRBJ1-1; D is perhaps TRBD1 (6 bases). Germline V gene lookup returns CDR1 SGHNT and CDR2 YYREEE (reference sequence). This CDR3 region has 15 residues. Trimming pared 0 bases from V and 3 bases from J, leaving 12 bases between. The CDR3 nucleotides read TGTGCCAGCAGCTTGGCAAGGGGGTCTCACACTGAAGCTTTCTTT. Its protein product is CASSLARGSHTEAFF.

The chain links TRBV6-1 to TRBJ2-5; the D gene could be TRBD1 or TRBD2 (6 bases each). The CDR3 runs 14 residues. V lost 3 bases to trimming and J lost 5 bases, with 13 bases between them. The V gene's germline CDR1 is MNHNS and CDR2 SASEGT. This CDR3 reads CASSEWGAKETQYF. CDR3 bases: TGTGCCAGCAGTGAGTGGGGGGCTAAGGAGACCCAGTACTTC.

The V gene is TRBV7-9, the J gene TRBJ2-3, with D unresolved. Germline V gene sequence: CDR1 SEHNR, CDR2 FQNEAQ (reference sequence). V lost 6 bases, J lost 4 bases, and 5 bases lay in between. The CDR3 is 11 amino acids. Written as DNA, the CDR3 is TGTGCCAGCAGGCTGGCAGATACGCAGTATTTT. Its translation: CASRLADTQYF.

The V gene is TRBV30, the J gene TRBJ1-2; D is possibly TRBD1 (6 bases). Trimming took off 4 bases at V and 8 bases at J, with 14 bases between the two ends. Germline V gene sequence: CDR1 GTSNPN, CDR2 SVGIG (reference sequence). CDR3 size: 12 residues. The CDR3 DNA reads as TGTGCCTGGAATTTAGGGGGTAGCGGCTACACCTTC. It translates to CAWNLGGSGYTF. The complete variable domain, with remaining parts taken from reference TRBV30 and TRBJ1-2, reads SQTIHQWPATLVQPVGSPLSLECTVEGTSNPNLYWYRQAAGRGLQLLFYSVGIGQISSEVPQNLSASRPQDRQFILSSKKLLLSDSGFYLCAWNLGGSGYTFGSGTRLTVV.